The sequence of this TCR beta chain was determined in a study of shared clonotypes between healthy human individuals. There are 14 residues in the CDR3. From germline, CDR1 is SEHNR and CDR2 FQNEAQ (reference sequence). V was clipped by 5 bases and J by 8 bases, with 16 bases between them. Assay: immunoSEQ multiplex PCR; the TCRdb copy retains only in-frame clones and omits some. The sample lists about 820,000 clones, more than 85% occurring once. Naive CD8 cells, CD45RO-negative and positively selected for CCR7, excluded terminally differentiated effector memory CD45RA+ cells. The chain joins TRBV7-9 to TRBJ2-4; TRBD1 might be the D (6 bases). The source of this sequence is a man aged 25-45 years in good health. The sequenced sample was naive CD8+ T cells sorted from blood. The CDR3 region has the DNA TGTGCCAGCAGCGTTACAGGGTTATGGGACATTCAGTACTTC. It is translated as CASSVTGLWDIQYF.